This note documents a single T cell receptor beta chain sequence. In the source study's methods: Amplification with reference gene primers provided the estimates of nucleated cell counts. Method: immunoSEQ multiplex PCR; TCRdb's copy keeps in-frame clones and lacks some. V and J calls and clone size are those listed in that table; D and trimming were worked out from the DNA. Of around 71,000 clones listed, over 60% are singletons. These data are taken from a study of blood T cell repertoires in COVID-19. Study details: COVID-19 samples from acute and convalescent phases originated in the United States, Italy and Spain. The cDNA or gDNA used as material had been derived from T cells, B-cell-depleted T cells, or PBMCs.

V lost 4 bases, J lost 4 bases, and 4 bases stayed unmatched. This CDR3 contains 14 residues. Germline assignment: CDR1 KGHDR and CDR2 SFDVKD. J is TRBJ2-3 and V is TRBV24-1, with TRBD1 matching over 7 bases. This TCR was sampled from a woman older than 75 with active or convalescent COVID-19. The specimen was peripheral blood. The CDR3 coding sequence is TGTGCCACCAGTGAAGCCACAGGGGCAGATACGCAGTATTTT. Its translation: CATSEATGADTQYF.